This paragraph covers one T cell receptor (beta chain) sequence. As yet, its antigen is unknown. V was pared by 6 bases and J by 3 bases, with 5 bases of the junction left unmatched. The CDR3 is 15 residues long. This specimen belongs to a study of CD8 T cells in Susac syndrome. Random hexamers were used to reverse transcribe the RNA input (about 0.45 to 1 ug). TCRdb called the immunoSEQ multiplex PCR reads again in MiXCR, with one record for every CDR3 protein. The sample has some 60,000 distinct CDR3 sequences, over 85% seen once. Study-level points and caveats: By the study's own acknowledgment, its TCR sequencing and HLA analysis included relatively few individuals.

This chain uses TRBV12-3 or TRBV12-4 with TRBJ2-5; 12 bases fit TRBD2. Material for sequencing was CD8+ T cells from PBMCs. The origin of this receptor is a human donor in good health. As DNA, the CDR3 is TGTGCCAGCAGCCCTAGCGGGGGGGCCGAAGAGACCCAGTACTTC. Protein sequence: CASSPSGGAEETQYF.